Following are 30 T cell receptor beta chains from one sample sequenced in a study of blood T cell repertoires in COVID-19. The table came from immunoSEQ multiplex PCR; TCRdb's copy has only in-frame clones and leaves some out. The sample yields about 28,000 clones, around 90% seen once. Sequenced input: peripheral blood. The origin of the receptors is a man aged 60 to 75 with active COVID-19.

CDR3 coding DNA: TGTGCCAGTAGTATATCGGGCCTAGCGGTCCGGGAGACCCAGTACTTC. It is translated as CASSISGLAVRETQYF. The chain recombines TRBV19 with TRBJ2-5; 7 nucleotides match TRBD2. CDR1 and CDR2 from the germline V gene are LNHDA and SQIVND (reference sequence). The length of the CDR3 is 16 residues. With 2 bases clipped from V and 5 bases from J, the junction kept 11 bases outside the gene matches.

The rearrangement links TRBV28 to TRBJ1-2, with 7 bases identical to TRBD1. This CDR3 comprises 14 residues. Germline CDR1 and CDR2: MDHEN and SYDVKM. V dropped 2 bases and J dropped 3; count of bases not matched to a gene: 3. CDR3 coding DNA: TGTGCCAGCAGTTTAGGGGACAGCCACTATGGCTACACCTTC. Translation gives CASSLGDSHYGYTF.

In this sample, this clone turned up a few times. V usage is TRBV24-1 and J usage is TRBJ2-7; weak D call: TRBD2 (5 bases). The V and J ends lost 4 bases and 5 bases respectively, with 11 bases between them. The CDR3 totals 13 residues. Germline V lookup: CDR1 KGHDR, CDR2 SFDVKD. The chain's CDR3 is CATSETGIHEQYF. As DNA, the CDR3 is TGTGCCACCAGTGAAACGGGGATACACGAGCAGTACTTC.

The chain carries TRBV7-9 and TRBJ1-1, with D hard to call. The CDR3 totals 15 residues. Germline V CDR1 and CDR2: SEHNR, FQNEAQ (reference sequence). V was cut by 5 bases and J by 4 bases, with 17 bases left in between. The CDR3 DNA is TGTGCCAGCAGCCCCCTCGCCGGAGGGCCCACTGAAGCTTTCTTT. The encoded protein is CASSPLAGGPTEAFF.

This clone has a single count. The chain has TRBV2 and TRBJ2-7; TRBD1 aligns across 7 bases. With 5 bases clipped from V and 3 bases from J, the junction kept 7 bases outside the gene matches. CDR3 length: 14 residues. Germline CDR1 reads SNHLY; CDR2 reads FYNNEI. CDR3 DNA: TGTGCCAGCAGTAAGTACAGGGGACGCTACGAGCAGTACTTC. Residues: CASSKYRGRYEQYF.

The V call is TRBV12-5, the J call TRBJ2-1, with 11 bases lining up with TRBD2. The CDR3 loop spans 14 amino acids. Germline trimming cut 4 bases from V and 7 bases from J; bases unmatched to any gene: 3. Per the germline V gene, CDR1 is LGHNT and CDR2 is FRNRAP. Here the CDR3 DNA reads TGTGCTAGTGGTTCCGGGACTAGCGGTAATGAGCAGTTCTTC. Amino acid sequence: CASGSGTSGNEQFF.

The chain links TRBV19 to TRBJ2-3; TRBD2 might be the D (6 bases). Germline V gene lookup returns CDR1 LNHDA and CDR2 SQIVND (reference sequence). The CDR3 totals 13 residues. The V gene lost 3 bases and the J gene lost 6 bases, with 10 bases spanning the gap. CDR3 in DNA: TGTGCCAGTAGTATGACCGCGGGGGATACGCAGTATTTT. Residues: CASSMTAGDTQYF.

The chain uses TRBV7-9 and TRBJ2-7; 11 bases are shared with TRBD2. Trimming took 4 bases from V and 0 from J; bases not matched to a gene: 5. CDR3 length: 16 residues. Germline CDR1 reads SEHNR; CDR2 reads FQNEAQ (reference sequence). CDR3 in amino acids: CASSSASGGPSYEQYF. DNA of the CDR3: TGTGCCAGCAGCTCTGCTAGCGGGGGGCCCTCCTACGAGCAGTACTTC.

The chain uses TRBV18 and TRBJ1-4; 10 bases are shared with TRBD1. CDR3 length: 15 amino acids. The germline gives CDR1 KGHSH, CDR2 LQKENI. The V and J ends lost 5 bases and 8 bases, in that order; junction bases with no gene match: 8. CDR3 protein: CASSFQTGGVEKLFF. CDR3 in DNA: TGTGCCAGCTCATTCCAGACAGGGGGCGTGGAAAAACTGTTTTTT.

In DNA form, the CDR3 reads TGTGCCAGCAGTCCGTCCCCGCGGTCATATAATTCACCCCTCCACTTT. Protein sequence: CASSPSPRSYNSPLHF. V usage is TRBV27 and J usage is TRBJ1-6; D gene unclear. The V and J ends lost 5 bases and 4 bases respectively, with 15 bases between them. The CDR3 extends over 16 amino acids. CDR1 is MNHEY, CDR2 SMNVEV, per germline (reference sequence).

The chain is built from TRBV5-1 and TRBJ1-3; the D is unclear. CDR3 length equals 14 residues. Germline loops: CDR1 SGHRS, CDR2 YFSETQ. V lost 0 bases and J lost 1, with 5 bases in between. The CDR3 DNA reads as TGCGCCAGCAGCTTGGGCGCATCTGGAAACACCATATATTTT. This translates into CASSLGASGNTIYF.

This chain joins TRBV7-9 and TRBJ2-3, with no clear D. The V gene lost 4 bases and the J gene lost 3 bases, with 8 bases spanning the gap. Per germline, CDR1 SEHNR and CDR2 FQNEAQ (reference sequence). The length of the CDR3 is 13 residues. The chain's CDR3 is CASSSLVTDTQYF. CDR3 nucleotide sequence: TGTGCCAGCAGCTCCTTAGTTACAGATACGCAGTATTTT.

The chain has TRBV18 and TRBJ1-4; tentatively, D is TRBD1 (6 bases). From germline, CDR1 is KGHSH and CDR2 LQKENI. Trimming cost V 3 bases and J 8 bases, with 16 bases left between them. The CDR3 loop spans 15 amino acids. The DNA for the CDR3 is TGTGCCAGCTCACCTTCAGGGGCGAGTGGAGAAAAACTGTTTTTT. It yields the protein CASSPSGASGEKLFF.

J is TRBJ1-4 and V is TRBV28, with D hard to call. The CDR3 is 13 amino acids. CDR1 is MDHEN, CDR2 SYDVKM, per germline. The ends were cut back, 1 base at V and 8 bases at J, with 8 bases in the middle. The CDR3: CASSLLAREKLFF. The DNA of the CDR3 is TGTGCCAGCAGTTTATTAGCTCGAGAAAAACTGTTTTTT.

The chain has TRBV7-6 and TRBJ2-2, with a weak D call TRBD2 (7 bases). Germline CDR1 reads SGHVS; CDR2 reads FNYEAQ. CDR3 size: 16 residues. Trimming pared 5 bases from V and 0 bases from J, leaving 13 bases between. The CDR3 sequence: CASSRGGGTNTGELFF. The CDR3 nucleotides read TGTGCCAGCAGCAGGGGGGGAGGGACGAACACCGGGGAGCTGTTTTTT.

In this sample, this clone turned up once. The chain combines TRBV4-1 with TRBJ2-1; 10 bases are a match to TRBD2. CDR1 and CDR2 (germline): MGHRA, YSYEKL. The CDR3 loop spans 18 amino acids. Trimming removed 2 bases from V and 6 bases from J; junction bases left unmatched: 13. CDR3 nucleotides: TGCGCCAGCAGCCAACTTCGGCTAGCGGGGGCCGGGGGCAATGAGCAGTTCTTC. Translating it yields CASSQLRLAGAGGNEQFF.

V gene TRBV6-2 or TRBV6-3 combines with J gene TRBJ1-1, with 11 positions matching TRBD1. Germline values: CDR1 MNHEY, CDR2 SVGEGT. Losses at the gene ends were 0 bases for V and 1 base for J; bases not matched to a gene: 10. This CDR3 contains 19 residues. The CDR3 reads CASSYSRTGGLQRNTEAFF. CDR3 DNA: TGTGCCAGCAGTTACTCACGGACAGGGGGCCTTCAGCGGAACACTGAAGCTTTCTTT.

Only a few counts were recorded for this clone. This sequence joins TRBV2 and TRBJ2-2; 7 bases fit TRBD1. After removal of 6 bases from V and 8 bases from J, the junction contained 15 bases not matched to a gene. Germline V gene lookup returns CDR1 SNHLY and CDR2 FYNNEI. This CDR3 comprises 16 residues. The CDR3 loop reads CASSERGQPSPGELFF. The CDR3 DNA is TGTGCCAGCAGCGAACGGGGACAGCCTTCGCCGGGGGAGCTGTTTTTT.

This clone was seen once. The chain recombines TRBV11-2 with TRBJ1-3; tentative D call: TRBD1 (5 bases). Germline CDR1 and CDR2: SGHAT and FQNNGV. The CDR3 totals 16 residues. The V gene lost 7 bases and the J gene lost 2 bases, with 18 bases spanning the gap. The chain's CDR3 is CASNRRQLEPGNTIYF. In nucleotides, the CDR3 is TGTGCCAGCAACCGTCGACAGTTAGAACCTGGAAACACCATATATTTT.

The chain uses TRBV11-2 and TRBJ2-3; 10 bases line up with TRBD2. In germline, CDR1 is SGHAT, CDR2 FQNNGV. This CDR3 is built from 16 residues. V was clipped by 4 bases and J by 3 bases; unmatched bases: 7. The CDR3 loop is CASSSHQLAGTDTQYF. DNA for the CDR3: TGTGCCAGCAGCTCCCATCAACTAGCGGGGACAGATACGCAGTATTTT.

The CDR3 DNA is TGTGCCAGCAGCAAAGCCCCGGGACAGGGAAAAATGGCGATTAACTATGGCTACACCTTC. It specifies CASSKAPGQGKMAINYGYTF. V usage is TRBV21-1 and J usage is TRBJ1-2; no check of the table's D call, TRBD1, against the DNA was made. TRBV21-1 is reported as a pseudogene. CDR3 length equals 20 residues.

V gene TRBV7-5 combines with J gene TRBJ2-7; TRBD2 is taken as the D call from the table, unchecked against the DNA. TRBV7-5 is marked as a pseudogene. The CDR3 contains 15 residues. CDR3 nucleotide sequence: TGTGCCAGAAGCTACATGCGGGGGCTACACGACGAGCAGTACTTC. This sequence encodes CARSYMRGLHDEQYF.

The chain is built from TRBV7-6 and TRBJ2-7; 8 nucleotides align to TRBD1. V trimming: 5 bases; J trimming: 0 bases; junction bases outside the gene matches: 9. Germline CDR1 and CDR2: SGHVS and FNYEAQ. The CDR3 is made up of 16 amino acids. For the CDR3, the DNA is TGTGCCAGCAGCCCCGGACAGGGATTAAGCTCCTACGAGCAGTACTTC. Its translation is CASSPGQGLSSYEQYF.

The V call is TRBV5-1, the J call TRBJ1-2; 9 bases are a match to TRBD1. Germline assignment: CDR1 SGHRS and CDR2 YFSETQ. There are 16 residues in the CDR3. V lost 3 bases to trimming and J lost 6 bases; unmatched junction nucleotides: 12. The CDR3 nucleotides are TGCGCCAGCAGCTCCGGGACAGGGTTTCTTTTCCATGGCTACACCTTC. It is translated as CASSSGTGFLFHGYTF.

This rearrangement joins TRBV10-2 to TRBJ2-3; a possible D gene is TRBD1 (6 bases). The CDR3 contains 15 residues. Between the trimmed V and J ends, which lost 11 bases and 0 bases, there was a span of 18 bases. Germline assignment: CDR1 WSHSY and CDR2 SAAADI. The CDR3 sequence is CACDRQESSTDTQYF. The CDR3, as DNA: TGCGCCTGCGATCGACAGGAATCTAGCACAGATACGCAGTATTTT.

The chain employs TRBV2 and TRBJ1-5; TRBD1 agrees at 9 bases. Unmatched junction bases numbered 6, after V lost 8 bases and J lost 7 bases. CDR3 length equals 13 residues. The V gene's germline CDR1 is SNHLY and CDR2 FYNNEI. CDR3 sequence reads: CASEQGARQPQHF. In DNA form, the CDR3 reads TGTGCCAGCGAACAGGGGGCTCGCCAGCCCCAGCATTTT.

The rearrangement links TRBV9 to TRBJ2-1; TRBD2 might be the D (6 bases). There are 16 residues in the CDR3. Germline values: CDR1 SGDLS, CDR2 YYNGEE. Trimming left V 0 bases short and J 4 bases short, with 14 bases between. The CDR3, as DNA: TGTGCCAGCAGCGTAGGGGGAAAGGGACTTTACAATGAGCAGTTCTTC. This gives the protein CASSVGGKGLYNEQFF.

The gene calls are TRBV19 and TRBJ2-1; 9 bases fit TRBD1. Germline V gene sequence: CDR1 LNHDA, CDR2 SQIVND (reference sequence). The CDR3 contains 13 residues. The V segment lost 5 bases and the J segment 7 bases; nucleotides outside the gene matches: 3. CDR3 amino acids: CASSWTGANEQFF. The DNA for the CDR3 is TGTGCCAGTAGTTGGACAGGGGCTAATGAGCAGTTCTTC.

The V gene is TRBV2, the J gene TRBJ2-1; D perhaps matches TRBD1 (5 bases). Germline lookup yields CDR1 SNHLY and CDR2 FYNNEI. The V and J ends lost 9 bases and 6 bases respectively, with 18 bases between them. The CDR3 consists of 14 residues. CDR3 in DNA: TGTGCCAGGGCTGGCAGGGTGGGCGGCAATGAGCAGTTCTTC. It specifies CARAGRVGGNEQFF.

V gene TRBV5-1 combines with J gene TRBJ1-4; D is possibly TRBD1 (5 bases). V was shortened by 1 base and J by 8 bases, with 12 bases between the two germline ends. Germline V CDR1 and CDR2: SGHRS, YFSETQ. The CDR3 totals 14 residues. CDR3: CASSLWGEGEKLFF. For the CDR3, the DNA is TGCGCCAGCAGCTTGTGGGGGGAAGGGGAAAAACTGTTTTTT.